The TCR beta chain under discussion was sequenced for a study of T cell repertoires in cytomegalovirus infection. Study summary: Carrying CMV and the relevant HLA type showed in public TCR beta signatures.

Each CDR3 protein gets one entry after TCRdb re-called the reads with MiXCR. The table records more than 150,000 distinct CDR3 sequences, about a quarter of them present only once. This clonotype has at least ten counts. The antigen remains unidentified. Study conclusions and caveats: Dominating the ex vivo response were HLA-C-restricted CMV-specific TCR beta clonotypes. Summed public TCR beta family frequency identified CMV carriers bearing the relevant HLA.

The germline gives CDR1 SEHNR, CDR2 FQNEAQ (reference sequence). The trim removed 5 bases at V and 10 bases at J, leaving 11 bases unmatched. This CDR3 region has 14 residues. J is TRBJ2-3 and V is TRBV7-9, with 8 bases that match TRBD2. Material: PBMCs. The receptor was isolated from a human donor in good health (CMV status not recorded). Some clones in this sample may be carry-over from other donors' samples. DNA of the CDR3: TGTGCCAGCAGCCCCGCGGGGGGACTCCTTTCGCAGTATTTT. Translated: CASSPAGGLLSQYF.